The present entry profiles one TCR beta chain with its context. What it recognizes is unknown. Sequencing targeted expressed TCRB transcripts, as all isolated RNA had been reverse transcribed. Profiled with immunoSEQ multiplex PCR; TCRdb holds only in-frame clones, not every one. The table shows about 710,000 clones, with about 14% occurring only once. This record comes from a study of beta chain features in type 1 diabetes. Study outcomes and limitations: VDJ junctions sequenced from type 1 diabetes patients showed fewer insertions and more deletions. Researchers report that Type 1 diabetes patients had moderately but significantly shorter TCRB CDR3s across all four CD4+ subsets.

One heparinised blood draw averaging around 110 mL was given by each donor. Central memory, naive, regulatory and stem cell-like memory CD4+ cells were sorted by CD45RO/CCR7/CD25/CD127/CD95/CD27. Sequenced sample: naive CD4+ T cells from blood. The receptor's source is a man aged 18 to 30 with type 1 diabetes.

Here the CDR3 reads CASSLEAGAYEQYF. The DNA of the CDR3 is TGTGCCAGCAGCTTAGAAGCAGGGGCCTACGAGCAGTACTTC. The genes are TRBV11-2 and TRBJ2-7; maybe TRBD1 (6 bases). V dropped 0 bases and J dropped 2 bases, with 8 bases sitting between them. Germline V gene data show CDR1 as SGHAT and CDR2 as FQNNGV. This CDR3 is built from 14 residues.